Given below is one T cell receptor beta chain in context. Its antigen remains unknown. The entry originates in a study of cytomegalovirus exposure and HLA in healthy donors. Study summary: From HLA-typed donors, an early data release held around 85 million unique TCRs.

Primers: 60 Vbeta forward and 13 Jbeta reverse. The method was immunoSEQ multiplex PCR; TCRdb's version includes in-frame clones alone and lacks a portion of them. Found here are 65,000 or so clones, approximately 80% of them singletons; the top ten hold roughly 3.1%. Findings of the study overall: The study found most TCR sequences rare, yet found some public TCRs in many donors.

The CDR3 is 13 residues long. V lost 11 bases and J 5 bases, leaving 15 bases between the germline ends. Germline V lookup: CDR1 MNHNS, CDR2 SASEGT. The study sampled nominally healthy donors, though unrecorded immune exposures were likely. The rearrangement uses TRBV6-1 and TRBJ1-4; no clear D gene. The sequence came from a girl under 18 in good health and CMV-seropositive. Sequenced sample: PBMCs. CDR3 amino acids: CASTRSVNEKLFF. CDR3 in DNA: TGTGCCTCGACGCGGTCCGTCAATGAAAAACTGTTTTTT.